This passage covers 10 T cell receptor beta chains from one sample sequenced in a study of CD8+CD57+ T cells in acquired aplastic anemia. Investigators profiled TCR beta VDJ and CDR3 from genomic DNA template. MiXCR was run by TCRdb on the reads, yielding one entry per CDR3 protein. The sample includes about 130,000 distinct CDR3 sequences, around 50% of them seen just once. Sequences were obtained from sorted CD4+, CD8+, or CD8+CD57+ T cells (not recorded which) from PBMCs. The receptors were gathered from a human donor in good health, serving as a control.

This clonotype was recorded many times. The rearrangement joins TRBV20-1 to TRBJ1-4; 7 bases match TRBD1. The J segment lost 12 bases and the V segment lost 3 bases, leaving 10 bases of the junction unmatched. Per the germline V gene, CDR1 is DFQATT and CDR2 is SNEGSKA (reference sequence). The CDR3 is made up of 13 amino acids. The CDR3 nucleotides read TGCAGTGCTAGGGGGGCGACAGGGTTGGAACTGTTTTTT. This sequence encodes CSARGATGLELFF.

The CDR3, as DNA: TGTGCCAGCACCTCGACAGGAATGAACACTGAAGCTTTCTTT. Translating it yields CASTSTGMNTEAFF. V usage is TRBV6-1 and J usage is TRBJ1-1; D is possibly TRBD1 (6 bases). The CDR3 is 14 residues long. V lost 7 bases to trimming and J lost 0 bases, with 12 bases between them. Germline CDR1 is MNHNS and CDR2 is SASEGT.

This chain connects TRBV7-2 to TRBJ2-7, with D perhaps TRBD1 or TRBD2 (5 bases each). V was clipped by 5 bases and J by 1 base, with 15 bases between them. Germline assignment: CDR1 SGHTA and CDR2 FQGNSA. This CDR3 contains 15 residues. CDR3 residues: CASSPYRDRSYEQYF. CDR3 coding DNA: TGTGCCAGCAGCCCTTACCGGGACCGGTCCTACGAGCAGTACTTC.

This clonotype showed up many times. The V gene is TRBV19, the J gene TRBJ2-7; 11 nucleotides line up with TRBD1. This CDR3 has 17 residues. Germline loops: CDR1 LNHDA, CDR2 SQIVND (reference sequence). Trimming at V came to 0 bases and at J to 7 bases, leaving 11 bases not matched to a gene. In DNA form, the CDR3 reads TGTGCCAGTAGTATAGATGGGTCCGGACAGGGGGCTAGTGAGCAGTACTTC. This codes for CASSIDGSGQGASEQYF.

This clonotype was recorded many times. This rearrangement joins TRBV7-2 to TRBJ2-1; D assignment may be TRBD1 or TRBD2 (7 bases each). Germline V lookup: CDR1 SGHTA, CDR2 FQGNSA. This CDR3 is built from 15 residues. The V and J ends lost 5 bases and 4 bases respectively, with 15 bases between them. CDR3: CASSPQGGTYNEQFF. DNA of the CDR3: TGTGCCAGCAGCCCCCAGGGGGGGACTTACAATGAGCAGTTCTTC.

The CDR3: CASRGQGGEQYF. CDR3 sequence (DNA): TGTGCCAGCAGGGGACAGGGTGGGGAGCAGTACTTC. The gene calls are TRBV2 and TRBJ2-7; 9 nucleotides agree with TRBD1. The J segment lost 7 bases and the V segment lost 6 bases, leaving 4 bases of the junction unmatched. Germline lookup yields CDR1 SNHLY and CDR2 FYNNEI. This CDR3 has 12 amino acids.

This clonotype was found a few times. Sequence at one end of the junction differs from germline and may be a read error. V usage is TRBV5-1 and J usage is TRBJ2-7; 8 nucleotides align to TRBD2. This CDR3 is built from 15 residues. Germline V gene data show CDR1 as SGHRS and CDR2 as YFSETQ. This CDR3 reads CARSGRAGFSYEQYF. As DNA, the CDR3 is TGCGCCCGCAGCGGGAGAGCGGGGTTCTCCTACGAGCAGTACTTC.

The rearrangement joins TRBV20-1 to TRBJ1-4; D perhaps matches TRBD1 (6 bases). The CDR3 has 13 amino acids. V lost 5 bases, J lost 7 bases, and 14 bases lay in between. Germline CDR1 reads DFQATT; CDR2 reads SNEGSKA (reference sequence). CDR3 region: CSAFRDTGEKLFF. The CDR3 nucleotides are TGCAGTGCTTTCCGGGACACGGGTGAAAAACTGTTTTTT.

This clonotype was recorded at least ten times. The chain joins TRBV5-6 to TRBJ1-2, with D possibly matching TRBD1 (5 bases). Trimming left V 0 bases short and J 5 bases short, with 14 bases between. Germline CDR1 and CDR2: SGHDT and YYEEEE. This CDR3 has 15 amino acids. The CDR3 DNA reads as TGTGCCAGCAGCTTGGTTGGGGGAACAGTTTATGGCTACACCTTC. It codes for CASSLVGGTVYGYTF.

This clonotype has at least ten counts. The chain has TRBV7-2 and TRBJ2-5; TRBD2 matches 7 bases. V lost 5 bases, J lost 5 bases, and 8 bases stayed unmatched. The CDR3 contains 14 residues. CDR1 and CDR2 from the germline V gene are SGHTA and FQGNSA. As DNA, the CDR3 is TGTGCCAGCAGCCCCATGACTAGCAGGGAGACCCAGTACTTC. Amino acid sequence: CASSPMTSRETQYF.